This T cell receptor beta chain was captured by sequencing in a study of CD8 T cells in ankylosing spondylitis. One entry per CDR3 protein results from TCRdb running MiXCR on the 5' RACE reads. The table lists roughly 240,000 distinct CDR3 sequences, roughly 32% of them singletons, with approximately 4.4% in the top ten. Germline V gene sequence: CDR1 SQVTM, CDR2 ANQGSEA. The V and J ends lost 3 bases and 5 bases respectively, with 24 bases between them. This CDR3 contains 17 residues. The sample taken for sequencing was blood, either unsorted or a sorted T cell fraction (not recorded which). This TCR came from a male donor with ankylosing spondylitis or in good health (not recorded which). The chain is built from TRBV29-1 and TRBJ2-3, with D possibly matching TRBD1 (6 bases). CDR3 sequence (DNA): TGCAGCGTTGATGGGGGCAGGCTTACGGTTATAGGAGATACGCAGTATTTT. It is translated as CSVDGGRLTVIGDTQYF.